These 19 T cell receptor beta chains share one sample of origin, sequenced in a study of blood T cells in healthy people across ages. A J-beta primer mix and a sample-barcoded 5' primer were used in a second PCR of about 7 to 12 cycles. TCRdb analysed the 5' RACE reads with MiXCR anew, one entry per CDR3 protein. The sample contains about 1.7 million distinct CDR3 sequences, roughly 30% of which appear only once. The sequenced material came from blood. These receptors were obtained from a woman aged 30 to 39 in good health.

The V gene is TRBV7-2, the J gene TRBJ2-7; possible D gene TRBD2, 5 bases. V lost 1 base and J lost 12, with 16 bases in between. Germline CDR1 SGHTA, CDR2 FQGNSA. The CDR3 extends over 13 amino acids. The DNA for the CDR3 is TGTGCCAGCAGCTTAGGGATGAGGGAGACCCCGTACTTC. This translates into CASSLGMRETPYF.

This clonotype has a count of ten or more. The J gene is TRBJ2-7, the V gene TRBV5-1; D uncertain. The CDR3 extends over 12 amino acids. Per the germline V gene, CDR1 is SGHRS and CDR2 is YFSETQ. Trimming took 4 bases from V and 5 from J, leaving 10 bases between them. The CDR3 sequence is CASSDPPHEQYF. The CDR3 DNA sequence: TGCGCCAGCAGCGACCCACCCCACGAGCAGTACTTC.

To note about this clonotype: A much bigger clone sits one base away, suggesting this may be a read error. The DNA for the CDR3 is TGTGCCAACAGCGTCCTCCCTCAGGGTTCTGGGGCCAACGTCCTGACTTTC. Translation: CANSVLPQGSGANVLTF. The chain carries TRBV9 and TRBJ2-6, with TRBD1 as a possible D gene (5 bases). The CDR3 is 17 amino acids. Germline V CDR1 and CDR2: SGDLS, YYNGEE. The full variable domain, with the rest looked up from reference TRBV9 and TRBJ2-6, is DSGVTQTPKHLITATGQRVTLRCSPRSGDLSVYWYQQSLDQGLQFLIQYYNGEERAKGNILERFSAQQFPDLHSELNLSSLELGDSALYFCANSVLPQGSGANVLTFGAGSRLTVL.

V and J are TRBV5-1 and TRBJ2-3, with D tentatively TRBD2 (5 bases). CDR3 length: 16 residues. Germline CDR1 SGHRS, CDR2 YFSETQ. Between the trimmed V and J ends, which lost 0 bases and 1 base, there was a span of 12 bases. CDR3 DNA: TGCGCCAGCAGCTTGGCCACTAGATATGGCACAGATACGCAGTATTTT. This sequence encodes CASSLATRYGTDTQYF.

The chain employs TRBV5-1 and TRBJ1-1, with D perhaps TRBD1 (6 bases). Germline V gene sequence: CDR1 SGHRS, CDR2 YFSETQ. The CDR3 runs to 17 residues. V shed 2 bases and J shed 4 bases, with 21 bases lying between them. CDR3 loop: CASSLIQGRGKGTEAFF. In DNA, the CDR3 is TGCGCCAGCAGCTTAATACAGGGAAGGGGAAAGGGCACTGAAGCTTTCTTT.

This clonotype was seen repeatedly, ten times or more. The chain is built from TRBV5-1 and TRBJ2-3; 10 nucleotides line up with TRBD2. The length of the CDR3 is 18 residues. J was trimmed by 4 bases and V by 0 bases; bases with no gene match: 11. Per germline, CDR1 SGHRS and CDR2 YFSETQ. CDR3 sequence: CASSLVSTSGPLPDTQYF. CDR3 bases: TGCGCCAGCAGCTTGGTCTCGACTAGCGGGCCTTTACCAGATACGCAGTATTTT.

There are many counts of this clonotype. The rearrangement joins TRBV7-9 to TRBJ2-7, with 9 bases fitting TRBD2. This CDR3 region has 14 residues. The trim removed 5 bases at V and 1 base at J, leaving 3 bases unmatched. Per germline, CDR1 SEHNR and CDR2 FQNEAQ (reference sequence). In DNA, the CDR3 is TGTGCCAGCAGCCATAGCGGGAGTTCCTACGAGCAGTACTTC. As protein: CASSHSGSSYEQYF.

The chain has TRBV5-5 and TRBJ2-1, with a weak D call TRBD1 (5 bases). There are 14 residues in the CDR3. The V gene's germline CDR1 is SGHKS and CDR2 YYEKEE (reference sequence). V was trimmed by 0 bases and J by 8 bases, leaving 12 bases between them. The CDR3 DNA is TGTGCCAGCAGCTTGGGCCAGGGCTGGGATGAGCAGTTCTTC. Its protein is CASSLGQGWDEQFF.

The gene calls are TRBV20-1 and TRBJ2-5, with a weak D call TRBD2 (5 bases). The J call may be in error: the DNA end matches TRBJ2-7 better. CDR1 and CDR2 (germline): DFQATT, SNEGSKA (reference sequence). The CDR3 loop spans 14 amino acids. CDR3 sequence (DNA): TGCAGTGCAACTAGGACGTCCAGGACCTACGAGCAGTACTTC. Encoded protein: CSATRTSRTYEQYF.

Only a few counts were recorded for this clonotype. The chain recombines TRBV15 with TRBJ1-5; TRBD1 might be the D (5 bases). This CDR3 contains 15 residues. Germline V gives CDR1 LNHNV, CDR2 YYDKDF (reference sequence). Trimming pared 5 bases from V and 5 bases from J, leaving 16 bases between. The CDR3 is CATSHGALGDQPQHF. Written as DNA, the CDR3 is TGTGCCACCAGCCACGGGGCACTGGGGGATCAGCCCCAGCATTTT.

This clonotype was seen at least ten times. The chain couples TRBV5-5 to TRBJ1-5; D remains ambiguous. Germline values: CDR1 SGHKS, CDR2 YYEKEE (reference sequence). CDR3 length equals 15 residues. V shed 0 bases and J shed 3 bases, with 10 bases lying between them. The CDR3 region is CASSLGGRTNQPQHF. The CDR3 bases are TGTGCCAGCAGCTTGGGTGGCAGGACCAATCAGCCCCAGCATTTT.

This clonotype has ten or more counts. Here the CDR3 reads CSARGRLAGGYEQYF. The CDR3 bases are TGCAGTGCTAGAGGAAGACTAGCGGGAGGCTACGAGCAGTACTTC. V gene TRBV20-1 combines with J gene TRBJ2-7; 13 nucleotides align to TRBD2. The CDR3 is 15 amino acids. Trimming cost V 1 base and J 3 bases; bases outside gene matches: 3. Germline CDR1 reads DFQATT; CDR2 reads SNEGSKA (reference sequence).

About this clonotype itself: Possible read error: a much larger clone is one base away. The V gene is TRBV29-1, the J gene TRBJ2-1; 7 bases agree with TRBD2. The CDR3 consists of 16 residues. V gave up 6 bases and J gave up 10 bases; unmatched junction bases: 21. CDR1 and CDR2 (germline): SQVTM, ANQGSEA. CDR3 in DNA: TGCAGCGTGAAGGGACGAGCGGGGACTACTACGTGGGAGCAGTTCTTC. Protein: CSVKGRAGTTTWEQFF.

Concerning this clonotype: At one end, the junction sequence differs from germline, possibly due to a read error. V and J are TRBV5-1 and TRBJ2-1, with 8 bases fitting TRBD2. This CDR3 is 15 amino acids long. Germline V gene data show CDR1 as SGHRS and CDR2 as YFSETQ. CDR3 sequence reads: CASGFSGGGYNEQFF. The CDR3, as DNA: TGCGCCAGCGGCTTTTCCGGGGGGGGCTACAATGAGCAGTTCTTC.

A note on this clonotype: A much larger clonotype is one base distant, so this may be a read error. A read error is likely, as this CDR3 ends without the conserved phenylalanine or tryptophan. This rearrangement joins TRBV20-1 to TRBJ2-5; the match to TRBD2 covers 8 bases. Germline V gene lookup returns CDR1 DFQATT and CDR2 SNEGSKA (reference sequence). Trimming at V came to 3 bases and at J to 7 bases, leaving 16 bases not matched to a gene. There are 16 residues in the CDR3. The CDR3 DNA is TGCAGTGCTAGCGGGTCCAGCGGGAGAGCCTTAGGGACCCAGTACTGC. It codes for CSASGSSGRALGTQYC.

A few counts support this clonotype. Written as DNA, the CDR3 is TGTGCCGCGGGGACAGGAATAAAGGATGGCTACACCTTC. Protein sequence: CAAGTGIKDGYTF. This chain links TRBV15 with TRBJ1-2; TRBD1 agrees at 8 bases. Germline values: CDR1 LNHNV, CDR2 YYDKDF (reference sequence). This CDR3 region has 13 residues. The V and J ends lost 11 bases and 6 bases, in that order; junction bases with no gene match: 11.

The chain couples TRBV7-9 to TRBJ2-5; D possibly matches TRBD1 or TRBD2 (6 bases each). Germline V gene lookup returns CDR1 SEHNR and CDR2 FQNEAQ (reference sequence). The length of the CDR3 is 16 residues. The V end was cut by 10 bases, the J end by 2 bases, with 23 bases between. CDR3 DNA: TGTGCCATCAGATTGACAGGAGGGCACACACAAGAGACCCAGTACTTC. Translated, it gives CAIRLTGGHTQETQYF.

The chain recombines TRBV28 with TRBJ1-5, with 11 bases that match TRBD1. Trimming at V came to 5 bases and at J to 6 bases, leaving 9 bases not matched to a gene. Germline loops: CDR1 MDHEN, CDR2 SYDVKM. The CDR3 has 16 amino acids. This CDR3 is CASSLPGTGGFQPQHF. The CDR3 coding sequence is TGTGCCAGCAGTCTGCCGGGGACAGGGGGTTTTCAGCCCCAGCATTTT. The entire variable domain, with the rest obtained from reference TRBV28 and TRBJ1-5, is as follows: DVKVTQSSRYLVKRTGEKVFLECVQDMDHENMFWYRQDPGLGLRLIYFSYDVKMKEKGDIPEGYSVSREKKERFSLILESASTNQTSMYLCASSLPGTGGFQPQHFGDGTRLSIL.

This clonotype was observed a handful of times. This chain connects TRBV28 to TRBJ2-3, with a tentative D call TRBD1 (5 bases). Trimming took off 3 bases at V and 1 base at J, with 11 bases between the two ends. The CDR3 runs 15 residues. Germline V gene sequence: CDR1 MDHEN, CDR2 SYDVKM. In DNA, the CDR3 is TGTGCCAGCAGTTTTCCCTTGACAGGCACAGATACGCAGTATTTT. Translated: CASSFPLTGTDTQYF.